What follows describes a single TCR beta chain. V dropped 4 bases and J dropped 0 bases, with 10 bases sitting between them. Per the germline V gene, CDR1 is SGHRS and CDR2 is YFSETQ. The CDR3 has 14 residues. This sample is part of a study of cytotoxic CD8 clonotypes in ibrutinib-treated CLL. TCRdb's table, derived via immunoSEQ multiplex PCR, lists solely in-frame clones and lacks some. The repertoire holds some 200,000 clones, with more than 75% as singletons. The TCR sequence derives from a human donor with chronic lymphocytic leukemia. The input for sequencing was PBMCs, taken after 12 months of ibrutinib treatment. The chain recombines TRBV5-1 with TRBJ1-1; D ambiguous. CDR3 region: CASSSRIMNTEAFF. The DNA of the CDR3 is TGCGCCAGCAGCAGCAGAATTATGAACACTGAAGCTTTCTTT.